One and the same sample provided the 26 T cell receptor beta chains below, sequenced in a study of shared clonotypes between healthy human individuals. Produced via immunoSEQ multiplex PCR; TCRdb's table is partial and in-frame only. This sample has 2 million to 2.5 million clones, with approximately 93% found just once. The sample consisted of naive CD4+ T cells from PBMCs. As for subset: CD45RA+ positively selected. The receptors come from a man younger than 35 in good health. Some clones in this sample may be carry-over from other donors' samples.

V gene TRBV5-1 combines with J gene TRBJ2-1; D is tentatively TRBD1 or TRBD2 (5 bases each). CDR3 length: 15 amino acids. CDR1 is SGHRS and CDR2 is YFSETQ in the germline V gene. Trimming left V 3 bases short and J 9 bases short, with 19 bases between. CDR3 bases: TGCGCCAGCAGCTGGACTCGGACGGGGCGCGCTGAGCAGTTCTTC. It is translated as CASSWTRTGRAEQFF. Combining the CDR3 with reference TRBV5-1 and TRBJ2-1 gives the whole variable domain KAGVTQTPRYLIKTRGQQVTLSCSPISGHRSVSWYQQTPGQGLQFLFEYFSETQRNKGNFPGRFSGRQFSNSRSEMNVSTLELGDSALYLCASSWTRTGRAEQFFGPGTRLTVL.

The rearrangement links TRBV4-3 to TRBJ2-7, with 8 bases identical to TRBD1. Losses at the gene ends were 0 bases for V and 2 bases for J; bases not matched to a gene: 3. This CDR3 region has 15 residues. The germline V gene has CDR1 LGHNA and CDR2 YSLEER. CDR3 sequence: CASSQDWTGTYEQYF. CDR3 sequence (DNA): TGCGCCAGCAGCCAAGACTGGACAGGGACCTACGAGCAGTACTTC.

This clone has only one observation. The chain is built from TRBV7-2 and TRBJ2-4, with 12 bases aligning to TRBD2. The CDR3 contains 16 residues. With 5 bases clipped from V and 7 bases from J, the junction kept 9 bases outside the gene matches. The germline gives CDR1 SGHTA, CDR2 FQGNSA. This CDR3 is CASSPRTSGDRNIQYF. The CDR3 nucleotides are TGTGCCAGCAGCCCCCGGACTAGCGGGGACCGCAACATTCAGTACTTC. Complete variable domain (other parts from reference TRBV7-2 and TRBJ2-4): GAGVSQSPSNKVTEKGKDVELRCDPISGHTALYWYRQSLGQGLEFLIYFQGNSAPDKSGLPSDRFSAERTGGSVSTLTIQRTQQEDSAVYLCASSPRTSGDRNIQYFGAGTRLSVL.

The chain couples TRBV5-1 to TRBJ2-5, with D maybe TRBD1 (6 bases). V shed 0 bases and J shed 4 bases, with 10 bases lying between them. The CDR3 is 14 residues long. CDR1 SGHRS and CDR2 YFSETQ come from the germline V gene. CDR3: CASSLGTVGETQYF. DNA of the CDR3: TGCGCCAGCAGCTTGGGGACAGTGGGAGAGACCCAGTACTTC.

This chain connects TRBV15 to TRBJ2-4; 8 bases are a match to TRBD1. The germline gives CDR1 LNHNV, CDR2 YYDKDF (reference sequence). The CDR3 covers 15 residues. V was clipped by 0 bases and J by 5 bases; unmatched bases: 3. The CDR3 DNA follows: TGTGCCACCAGCAGAGATCTGGGACAGGAAAACATTCAGTACTTC. This sequence encodes CATSRDLGQENIQYF.

The V gene is TRBV29-1, the J gene TRBJ2-3, with 9 bases identical to TRBD2. The CDR3 runs to 14 residues. From germline, CDR1 is SQVTM and CDR2 ANQGSEA. V lost 4 bases and J lost 2; bases outside the gene matches: 4. CDR3: CSVATSGLTDTQYF. CDR3 DNA: TGCAGCGTTGCGACTAGCGGCCTCACAGATACGCAGTATTTT.

The V call is TRBV11-3, the J call TRBJ2-1; TRBD1 agrees at 8 bases. V shed 5 bases and J 3 bases; nucleotides not matched to a gene: 12. CDR1 and CDR2 from the germline V gene are SGHNT and YENEEA. The CDR3 is 17 amino acids. CDR3 region: CASSRTSGGTGYNEQFF. DNA of the CDR3: TGTGCCAGCAGCCGCACGTCCGGCGGGACAGGCTACAATGAGCAGTTCTTC.

This clone was observed a few times. This chain uses TRBV7-3 with TRBJ1-1, with D unresolved. Trimming pared 3 bases from V and 1 base from J, leaving 6 bases between. CDR3 length: 13 amino acids. Germline assignment: CDR1 SGHTA and CDR2 FQGTGA. The CDR3 DNA is TGTGCCAGCAGCTTCCGGGAGAACACTGAAGCTTTCTTT. Translated, it gives CASSFRENTEAFF.

V usage is TRBV5-1 and J usage is TRBJ2-5, with 7 nucleotides matching TRBD2. The CDR3 covers 13 residues. Germline V gene sequence: CDR1 SGHRS, CDR2 YFSETQ. J was trimmed by 5 bases and V by 4 bases; bases with no gene match: 5. CDR3 protein: CASSLGLMETQYF. CDR3 DNA: TGCGCCAGCAGCCTGGGACTAATGGAGACCCAGTACTTC.

The table lists this clone with a count of one. This chain connects TRBV28 to TRBJ2-2; D gene ambiguous. V was cut by 5 bases and J by 3 bases, with 4 bases left in between. Per the germline V gene, CDR1 is MDHEN and CDR2 is SYDVKM. The CDR3 runs 12 residues. The CDR3 nucleotides read TGTGCCAGCAGTAACGACACCGGGGAGCTGTTTTTT. It is translated as CASSNDTGELFF. The full variable domain, completed using reference TRBV28 and TRBJ2-2, is DVKVTQSSRYLVKRTGEKVFLECVQDMDHENMFWYRQDPGLGLRLIYFSYDVKMKEKGDIPEGYSVSREKKERFSLILESASTNQTSMYLCASSNDTGELFFGEGSRLTVL.

V is TRBV7-9 and J is TRBJ2-1; TRBD2 might be the D (6 bases). V was trimmed by 4 bases and J by 5 bases, leaving 12 bases between them. Germline assignment: CDR1 SEHNR and CDR2 FQNEAQ (reference sequence). This CDR3 contains 14 residues. CDR3 coding DNA: TGTGCCAGCAGCTCCCGGGACTTACACAATGAGCAGTTCTTC. This translates into CASSSRDLHNEQFF.

V usage is TRBV7-2 and J usage is TRBJ1-1; the D is unclear. The CDR3 covers 16 residues. V was pared by 1 base and J by 4 bases, with 16 bases between. CDR1 SGHTA and CDR2 FQGNSA come from the germline V gene. This CDR3 is CASSLVGSGVGTEAFF. CDR3 DNA: TGTGCCAGCAGCTTAGTGGGATCCGGGGTGGGCACTGAAGCTTTCTTT.

This clone was counted only a few times. This chain joins TRBV5-4 and TRBJ1-1; D is undetermined. The CDR3 has 11 residues. V gave up 1 base and J gave up 5 bases, with 3 bases separating them. The germline V gene has CDR1 SGHNT and CDR2 YYREEE (reference sequence). The chain's CDR3 is CASSLMTEAFF. CDR3 in DNA: TGTGCCAGCAGCTTGATGACTGAAGCTTTCTTT.

The J gene is TRBJ2-7, the V gene TRBV27; D ambiguous. Looked up from germline, CDR1 is MNHEY and CDR2 is SMNVEV (reference sequence). V dropped 6 bases and J dropped 5 bases, with 14 bases sitting between them. This CDR3 comprises 13 residues. The CDR3 loop is CASRGQILNEQYF. Written as DNA, the CDR3 is TGTGCCAGCAGAGGGCAGATTCTGAACGAGCAGTACTTC.

V is TRBV14 and J is TRBJ2-1; TRBD2 matches at 9 bases. V lost 4 bases, J lost 8 bases, and 6 bases stayed unmatched. Germline V gene data show CDR1 as SGHDN and CDR2 as FVKESK. The CDR3 covers 14 residues. Here the CDR3 DNA reads TGTGCCAGCAGCCGTTGGGTAGCGGGAGATGAGCAGTTCTTC. Encoded protein: CASSRWVAGDEQFF.

V and J are TRBV7-9 and TRBJ2-1; either TRBD1 or TRBD2 may supply D (5 bases each). Trimming removed 5 bases at V and 2 bases at J, with 16 bases between. The CDR3 is 16 residues long. Germline assignment: CDR1 SEHNR and CDR2 FQNEAQ (reference sequence). This CDR3 reads CASSPRPGTTYNEQFF. DNA for the CDR3: TGTGCCAGCAGCCCGAGGCCCGGGACCACCTACAATGAGCAGTTCTTC.

V is TRBV25-1 and J is TRBJ2-3; TRBD1 matches at 11 bases. The CDR3 sequence is 16 residues long. Germline V gene data show CDR1 as MGHDK and CDR2 as SYGVNS. J lost 3 bases, V lost 0 bases, and 2 bases had no gene match. CDR3 region: CASSEYWDRGTDTQYF. CDR3 sequence (DNA): TGTGCCAGCAGTGAATATTGGGACAGGGGGACAGATACGCAGTATTTT.

This rearrangement joins TRBV5-4 to TRBJ2-4; D is ambiguous. V shed 3 bases and J shed 0 bases, with 10 bases lying between them. This CDR3 has 15 amino acids. Germline V CDR1 and CDR2: SGHNT, YYREEE (reference sequence). The CDR3 loop is CASSYTPLAKNIQYF. CDR3 sequence (DNA): TGTGCCAGCAGCTATACCCCGCTAGCCAAAAACATTCAGTACTTC. Filled out from reference TRBV5-4 and TRBJ2-4, the complete variable domain reads ETGVTQSPTHLIKTRGQQVTLRCSSQSGHNTVSWYQQALGQGPQFIFQYYREEENGRGNFPPRFSGLQFPNYSSELNVNALELDDSALYLCASSYTPLAKNIQYFGAGTRLSVL.

This clone came up a few times. CDR3 in amino acids: CASRVLTGSNQPQHF. In nucleotides, the CDR3 is TGTGCCAGCAGGGTCCTAACAGGGAGCAATCAGCCCCAGCATTTT. V usage is TRBV6-5 and J usage is TRBJ1-5; D is perhaps TRBD1 (6 bases). Per germline, CDR1 MNHEY and CDR2 SVGAGI. The V and J ends lost 6 bases and 1 base respectively, with 13 bases between them. The length of the CDR3 is 15 residues.

The rearrangement links TRBV30 to TRBJ2-3, with 10 bases matching TRBD2. This CDR3 region has 16 residues. CDR1 GTSNPN and CDR2 SVGIG come from the germline V gene (reference sequence). V lost 2 bases, J lost 1 base, and 6 bases stayed unmatched. CDR3 protein: CAWSSAGGPGTDTQYF. The CDR3 DNA reads as TGTGCCTGGAGTTCAGCGGGAGGGCCAGGCACAGATACGCAGTATTTT.

The CDR3 sequence is CASSQGTASEQFF. DNA for the CDR3: TGTGCCAGCAGCCAGGGAACCGCCAGTGAGCAGTTCTTC. This chain links TRBV11-3 with TRBJ2-1; a possible D gene is TRBD1 (5 bases). V lost 5 bases and J 9 bases, leaving 14 bases between the germline ends. Germline V gene data show CDR1 as SGHNT and CDR2 as YENEEA. The length of the CDR3 is 13 residues.

The V and J genes are TRBV12-2 and TRBJ2-1; TRBD2, the D gene given by the table, was not confirmed from the DNA. TRBV12-2 is classified as a pseudogene. The CDR3 loop spans 19 amino acids. DNA of the CDR3: TGTGCAAGGACAATCGGAGCTAGCGGGAGCCCCCAGGCCTACAATGAGCAGTTCTTC. Protein sequence: CARTIGASGSPQAYNEQFF.

This chain joins TRBV27 and TRBJ1-1, with 10 bases lining up with TRBD1. V shed 2 bases, J shed 4 bases, and the junction held 10 bases outside the gene matches. Germline CDR1 is MNHEY and CDR2 is SMNVEV (reference sequence). The CDR3 totals 17 residues. CDR3 in DNA: TGTGCCAGCAGTTTAAGGGGGACAGGGGCCCGGGTCACTGAAGCTTTCTTT. Protein product: CASSLRGTGARVTEAFF.

V is TRBV30 and J is TRBJ2-5, with TRBD1 matching 8 bases. The J call is doubtful: the DNA matches TRBJ2-7 better. This CDR3 comprises 15 residues. CDR1 is GTSNPN, CDR2 SVGIG, per germline (reference sequence). The DNA of the CDR3 is TGTGCCTGGAGTCTGCAGGACAGGGTATTTTTCGAGCAGTACTTC. Residues: CAWSLQDRVFFEQYF.

The chain combines TRBV4-1 with TRBJ1-4; D gene uncertain. Germline CDR1 MGHRA, CDR2 YSYEKL. The CDR3 has 13 amino acids. V lost 4 bases to trimming and J lost 7 bases, with 10 bases between them. CDR3 sequence reads: CASSLGWGEKLFF. CDR3 nucleotide sequence: TGCGCCAGCAGCCTGGGGTGGGGTGAAAAACTGTTTTTT.

The V and J genes are TRBV7-2 and TRBJ2-5, with D perhaps TRBD1 (6 bases). The germline CDR1 and CDR2 sequences are SGHTA and FQGNSA. The CDR3 length is 13 residues. V was clipped by 2 bases and J by 6 bases, with 10 bases between them. The CDR3 coding sequence is TGTGCCAGCAGCTTACATGGGGGCAAGACCCAGTACTTC. This codes for CASSLHGGKTQYF.